The clone carrying this T cell receptor beta chain was counted a few times. The antigen is unknown. TCRdb passed the 5' RACE reads through MiXCR, listing each CDR3 protein once. The sample has 250,000 to 350,000 distinct CDR3 sequences; about a sixth are singletons. The data originate from a study of T-cell memory formation after mild COVID-19. Study information: Across donors, TCR clusters were largely donor specific. General study points: Whereas later expanders leaned CD4+, clones contracting day 15 to 85 showed a balanced CD4/CD8 makeup. Cross-reactive memory seemingly joined, as some responding clones were found in pre-infection memory.

V was pared by 5 bases and J by 7 bases, with 9 bases of the junction left unmatched. Germline lookup yields CDR1 MDHEN and CDR2 SYDVKM. CDR3 length: 15 residues. J is TRBJ2-2 and V is TRBV28, with TRBD1 matching 8 bases. This TCR was sampled from a man in his late teens or twenties who had mild COVID-19 (a few samples of this study predate the infection). Cell type and time point are not known. Sequencing input: PBMCs or a T cell subset sorted from them (not recorded which). Here the CDR3 DNA reads TGTGCCAGCAGTGTTAACAGGGGGGTGATCGGGGAGCTGTTTTTT. Translated: CASSVNRGVIGELFF. Full variable domain (rest looked up from reference TRBV28 and TRBJ2-2): DVKVTQSSRYLVKRTGEKVFLECVQDMDHENMFWYRQDPGLGLRLIYFSYDVKMKEKGDIPEGYSVSREKKERFSLILESASTNQTSMYLCASSVNRGVIGELFFGEGSRLTVL.